These 19 T cell receptor beta chains were sequenced from one sample in a study of T-cell memory formation after mild COVID-19. TCRdb reprocessed the 5' RACE reads via MiXCR and lists one record per CDR3 protein. The sample lists under 300,000 distinct CDR3 sequences, over 9% occurring once. The source material was PBMCs or a T cell subset sorted from them (not recorded which). The receptors were sampled from a man aged 18 to 29 who had mild COVID-19 (a few samples of this study predate the infection). Cell type and time point are not known.

V is TRBV5-6 and J is TRBJ1-5; tentative D call: TRBD1 (6 bases). CDR3 size: 14 residues. Trimming removed 4 bases at V and 5 bases at J, with 13 bases between. The germline V gene encodes CDR1 SGHDT and CDR2 YYEEEE. CDR3 DNA sequence: TGTGCCAGCAGCCTACAGGGTCCGGATCAGCCCCAGCATTTT. Translating gives CASSLQGPDQPQHF.

The rearrangement joins TRBV5-1 to TRBJ2-3; the D gene is possibly TRBD2 (5 bases). The CDR3 is 13 amino acids. Trimming took off 4 bases at V and 4 bases at J, with 10 bases between the two ends. The germline gives CDR1 SGHRS, CDR2 YFSETQ. CDR3 DNA sequence: TGCGCCAGCAGCGTCGGAGGTCCAGATACGCAGTATTTT. Its protein product is CASSVGGPDTQYF.

The chain uses TRBV7-2 and TRBJ1-1; 11 bases are a match to TRBD1. This CDR3 region has 14 residues. In germline, CDR1 is SGHTA, CDR2 FQGNSA. The V segment lost 5 bases and the J segment 7 bases; nucleotides outside the gene matches: 6. CDR3 protein: CASSRGQGAFEAFF. The CDR3 DNA reads TGTGCCAGCAGCCGAGGACAGGGGGCATTTGAAGCTTTCTTT.

In its sample, this clonotype was seen a few times. The chain employs TRBV27 and TRBJ1-5, with D perhaps matching TRBD1 (6 bases). This CDR3 region has 17 residues. The ends were cut back, 0 bases at V and 1 base at J, with 13 bases in the middle. Germline loops: CDR1 MNHEY, CDR2 SMNVEV (reference sequence). The CDR3 region is CASSLSAGAVSNQPQHF. The CDR3 bases are TGTGCCAGCAGTTTATCGGCAGGGGCCGTAAGCAATCAGCCCCAGCATTTT.

The chain links TRBV12-3 or TRBV12-4 to TRBJ1-2; D perhaps matches TRBD1 (6 bases). With 5 bases removed from V and 4 bases from J, the gap between germline ends came to 17 bases. The CDR3 is 15 residues long. CDR3 in DNA: TGTGCCAGCAGTACCAACCAGGGGTCGAGCTATGGCTACACCTTC. This codes for CASSTNQGSSYGYTF.

This clonotype appeared a few times. The chain employs TRBV18 and TRBJ2-7, with D uncertain. Germline CDR1 reads KGHSH; CDR2 reads LQKENI. CDR3 length: 14 residues. Trimming took 0 bases from V and 6 from J, leaving 12 bases between them. CDR3 region: CASSPPSRIGEQYF. The CDR3 nucleotides are TGTGCCAGCTCACCACCCTCGCGAATCGGCGAGCAGTACTTC.

The chain combines TRBV5-4 with TRBJ2-5, with 11 bases matching TRBD2. In germline, CDR1 is SGHNT, CDR2 YYREEE (reference sequence). V lost 4 bases, J lost 5 bases, and 4 bases stayed unmatched. This CDR3 contains 14 residues. CDR3 in amino acids: CASSALAGGETQYF. The CDR3 DNA sequence: TGTGCCAGCAGCGCCCTAGCGGGGGGCGAGACCCAGTACTTC.

This clonotype was seen only a few times. The chain has TRBV18 and TRBJ1-6, with D unclear. The V and J ends lost 0 bases and 13 bases respectively, with 10 bases between them. Germline CDR1 reads KGHSH; CDR2 reads LQKENI. This CDR3 has 13 amino acids. The CDR3 sequence: CASSPPDLAPLHF. CDR3 nucleotide sequence: TGTGCCAGCTCACCACCGGATCTTGCGCCCCTCCACTTT. Supplemented by reference TRBV18 and TRBJ1-6, the full variable domain reads NAGVMQNPRHLVRRRGQEARLRCSPMKGHSHVYWYRQLPEEGLKFMVYLQKENIIDESGMPKERFSAEFPKEGPSILRIQQVVRGDSAAYFCASSPPDLAPLHFGNGTRLTVT.

The table lists this clonotype with a few counts. The V gene is TRBV12-3 or TRBV12-4, the J gene TRBJ1-1; the D is unclear. Deletions cut 3 bases from V and 1 base from J, with 6 bases between. This CDR3 is 13 amino acids long. As DNA, the CDR3 is TGTGCCAGCAGTTTTTTACGGAACACTGAAGCTTTCTTT. Protein sequence: CASSFLRNTEAFF.

This rearrangement joins TRBV11-2 to TRBJ1-1; D is uncertain. The CDR3 spans 14 residues. V gave up 2 bases and J gave up 1 base, with 8 bases separating them. CDR1 and CDR2 from the germline V gene are SGHAT and FQNNGV. CDR3 sequence: CASSLLLGNTEAFF. Here the CDR3 DNA reads TGTGCCAGCAGCTTACTTCTCGGGAACACTGAAGCTTTCTTT.

This clonotype was detected a few times. This chain joins TRBV7-2 and TRBJ2-3; D is uncertain. Trimming pared 5 bases from V and 6 bases from J, leaving 9 bases between. The length of the CDR3 is 12 residues. Germline CDR1 is SGHTA and CDR2 is FQGNSA. This CDR3 is CASSPHRDTQYF. CDR3 nucleotide sequence: TGTGCCAGCAGCCCCCATCGGGATACGCAGTATTTT.

This chain connects TRBV20-1 to TRBJ2-7, with D unclear. This CDR3 has 14 residues. The germline V gene has CDR1 DFQATT and CDR2 SNEGSKA (reference sequence). Trimming pared 0 bases from V and 3 bases from J, leaving 12 bases between. The CDR3 coding sequence is TGCAGTGCTAGAGATAGGGTCAGCAACTACGAGCAGTACGTC. It specifies CSARDRVSNYEQYV.

This clonotype has a count of ten or more. The V call is TRBV29-1, the J call TRBJ2-3; D uncertain. V was shortened by 3 bases and J by 1 base, with 11 bases between the two germline ends. Germline-derived CDR1 and CDR2 are SQVTM and ANQGSEA. The CDR3 spans 14 residues. The DNA of the CDR3 is TGCAGCGTTGACGATAAAAGCCGCACAGATACGCAGTATTTT. Translating it yields CSVDDKSRTDTQYF.

The rearrangement links TRBV5-1 to TRBJ1-2; D gene uncertain. The CDR3 loop spans 15 amino acids. With 4 bases removed from V and 4 bases from J, the gap between germline ends came to 17 bases. Germline CDR1 is SGHRS and CDR2 is YFSETQ. The DNA for the CDR3 is TGCGCCAGCAGCCTGGATATGGGCTCGTCCTATGGCTACACCTTC. Encoded protein: CASSLDMGSSYGYTF.

This clonotype has only a few counts. The rearrangement joins TRBV5-6 to TRBJ2-7; either TRBD1 or TRBD2 may fit D (5 bases each). Per germline, CDR1 SGHDT and CDR2 YYEEEE. CDR3 size: 14 residues. Trimming stripped 2 bases from V and 2 bases from J, with 11 bases between. CDR3 region: CASSFRDATYEQYV. As DNA, the CDR3 is TGTGCCAGCAGCTTCCGGGACGCCACCTACGAGCAGTACGTC.

This clonotype has just a few counts. CDR3 amino acids: CSARWAANTGELFF. CDR3 sequence (DNA): TGCAGTGCTAGATGGGCGGCGAACACCGGGGAGCTGTTTTTT. J is TRBJ2-2 and V is TRBV20-1; D call uncertain. Trimming left V 2 bases short and J 0 bases short, with 7 bases between. Germline-derived CDR1 and CDR2 are DFQATT and SNEGSKA (reference sequence). This CDR3 has 14 amino acids.

This clonotype was observed at least ten times. V and J are TRBV7-2 and TRBJ1-5, with 10 positions matching TRBD1. The CDR3 totals 16 residues. The germline V gene encodes CDR1 SGHTA and CDR2 FQGNSA. Unmatched junction bases numbered 7, after V lost 4 bases and J lost 4 bases. Here the CDR3 reads CASSSHGTGVNQPQHF. CDR3 nucleotides: TGTGCCAGCAGCTCCCATGGGACAGGGGTAAATCAGCCCCAGCATTTT. Combining the CDR3 with reference TRBV7-2 and TRBJ1-5 gives the whole variable domain GAGVSQSPSNKVTEKGKDVELRCDPISGHTALYWYRQSLGQGLEFLIYFQGNSAPDKSGLPSDRFSAERTGGSVSTLTIQRTQQEDSAVYLCASSSHGTGVNQPQHFGDGTRLSIL.

This clonotype was counted a few times. The chain employs TRBV19 and TRBJ2-4; 9 positions agree with TRBD1. V dropped 6 bases and J dropped 2; count of bases not matched to a gene: 2. The length of the CDR3 is 14 residues. Germline CDR1 reads LNHDA; CDR2 reads SQIVND (reference sequence). The CDR3 bases are TGTGCCAGTAGCGGGACAGGGCCCAAAAACATTCAGTACTTC. It encodes CASSGTGPKNIQYF.

The genes are TRBV18 and TRBJ1-1, with D unresolved. The CDR3 loop spans 17 amino acids. Looked up from germline, CDR1 is KGHSH and CDR2 is LQKENI. Trimming stripped 3 bases from V and 0 bases from J, with 17 bases between. The CDR3 loop is CASSPTRYTGVNTEAFF. As DNA, the CDR3 is TGTGCCAGCTCACCGACAAGATATACCGGGGTGAACACTGAAGCTTTCTTT.